Each of the 5 T cell receptor beta chains below was sequenced from the same sample in a study of T cells in Graves' hyperthyroidism and ophthalmopathy. Researchers amplified the TCR beta CDR3 regions from RNA transcripts. In the first-round RT-PCR of the TCR CDR3, the HTBI primer set was used. Each CDR3 protein is one row after TCRdb ran MiXCR on the multiplex PCR reads. The sample holds 330,000 or so distinct CDR3 sequences, around a sixth seen once. The sequencing sample was made of blood. These receptors were obtained from a woman aged 40 to 50 with Graves' ophthalmopathy.

The sample holds many counts of this clonotype. V is TRBV12-3 or TRBV12-4 and J is TRBJ1-1; unclear D gene. The germline V and J ends were trimmed by 7 bases and 5 bases, with 17 bases remaining between them. CDR3 length: 14 residues. In DNA, the CDR3 is TGTGCCAGCACCGAGAATCATCCTGGGACTGAAGCTTTCTTT. Translating gives CASTENHPGTEAFF.

This clonotype was seen repeatedly, ten times or more. The rearrangement links TRBV30 to TRBJ2-7; D is perhaps TRBD2 (5 bases). The CDR3 has 13 residues. The ends were cut back, 2 bases at V and 0 bases at J, with 8 bases in the middle. Germline CDR1 reads GTSNPN; CDR2 reads SVGIG (reference sequence). This CDR3 reads CAWSRTVSYEQYF. In nucleotides, the CDR3 is TGTGCCTGGAGTCGGACTGTCTCCTACGAGCAGTACTTC.

The sample holds many counts of this clonotype. This rearrangement joins TRBV19 to TRBJ2-7; TRBD2 aligns across 8 bases. The trim removed 5 bases at V and 7 bases at J, leaving 7 bases unmatched. The CDR3 extends over 13 amino acids. Germline assignment: CDR1 LNHDA and CDR2 SQIVND (reference sequence). The CDR3 loop is CASSDSGKGEQYF. The DNA of the CDR3 is TGTGCCAGTAGTGATAGCGGGAAGGGGGAGCAGTACTTC.

This clonotype was seen a few times. The chain links TRBV6-1 to TRBJ1-1; maybe TRBD1 (5 bases). This CDR3 is 15 amino acids long. Germline assignment: CDR1 MNHNS and CDR2 SASEGT. Trimming shortened V by 1 base and J by 6 bases, and 15 bases separated the two germline ends. CDR3 bases: TGTGCCAGCAGTGAAGTAAGGGACCGTAGCTCTGAAGCTTTCTTT. Protein product: CASSEVRDRSSEAFF.

There are many counts of this clonotype. V and J are TRBV28 and TRBJ1-3; no definite D call. This CDR3 contains 16 residues. The ends were cut back, 6 bases at V and 0 bases at J, with 15 bases in the middle. Germline loops: CDR1 MDHEN, CDR2 SYDVKM. CDR3 region: CASSQWVLHSGNTIYF. Here the CDR3 DNA reads TGTGCCAGCAGCCAATGGGTCTTACACTCTGGAAACACCATATATTTT. Full variable domain (outside the CDR3, taken from reference TRBV28 and TRBJ1-3): DVKVTQSSRYLVKRTGEKVFLECVQDMDHENMFWYRQDPGLGLRLIYFSYDVKMKEKGDIPEGYSVSREKKERFSLILESASTNQTSMYLCASSQWVLHSGNTIYFGEGSWLTVV.